This TCR beta chain stems from a study of blood T cell repertoires in COVID-19. The study recruited people aged about 18 to 90 years across about 25 US areas. Clinical history reported by participants formed the basis on which cohorts were assigned. Recovered Cohort 3 donors showed two negative PCRs, clearance, or symptom resolution. The CDR3 sequence is 17 residues long. Germline V lookup: CDR1 SGHTA, CDR2 FQGNSA. The V segment lost 8 bases and the J segment 1 base; nucleotides outside the gene matches: 13. In the original processing: Cell counts per sample came from amplifying reference gene primers. TCRdb's copy holds only in-frame clones and misses some; the assay was immunoSEQ multiplex PCR. The DNA gave D and trimming, while V, J and clone size come from that table. The table records around 300,000 clones, roughly 86% of them present only once.

Specimen: PBMCs or T cells enriched from blood (not recorded which). V is TRBV7-2 and J is TRBJ2-1, with 8 bases fitting TRBD1. This TCR was sampled from a woman aged 25 to 39 who had recovered from COVID-19. The DNA for the CDR3 is TGTGCCAGCGACTCAGGGGGCTGGATGGGGTCCTACAATGAGCAGTTCTTC. Protein: CASDSGGWMGSYNEQFF. Drawing the rest from reference TRBV7-2 and TRBJ2-1, the complete variable domain is GAGVSQSPSNKVTEKGKDVELRCDPISGHTALYWYRQSLGQGLEFLIYFQGNSAPDKSGLPSDRFSAERTGGSVSTLTIQRTQQEDSAVYLCASDSGGWMGSYNEQFFGPGTRLTVL.